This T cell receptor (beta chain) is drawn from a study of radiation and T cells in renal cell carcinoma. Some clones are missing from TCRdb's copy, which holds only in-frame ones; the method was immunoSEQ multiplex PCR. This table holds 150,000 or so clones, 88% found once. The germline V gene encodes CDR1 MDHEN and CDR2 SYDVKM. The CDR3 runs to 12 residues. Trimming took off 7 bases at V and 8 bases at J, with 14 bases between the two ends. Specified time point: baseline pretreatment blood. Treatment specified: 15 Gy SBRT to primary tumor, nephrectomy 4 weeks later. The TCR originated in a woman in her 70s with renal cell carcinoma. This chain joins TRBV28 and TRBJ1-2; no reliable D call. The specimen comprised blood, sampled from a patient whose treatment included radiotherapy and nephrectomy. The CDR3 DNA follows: TGTGCCAGCACCCCTCAAACGCGAGGCTACACCTTC. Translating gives CASTPQTRGYTF.